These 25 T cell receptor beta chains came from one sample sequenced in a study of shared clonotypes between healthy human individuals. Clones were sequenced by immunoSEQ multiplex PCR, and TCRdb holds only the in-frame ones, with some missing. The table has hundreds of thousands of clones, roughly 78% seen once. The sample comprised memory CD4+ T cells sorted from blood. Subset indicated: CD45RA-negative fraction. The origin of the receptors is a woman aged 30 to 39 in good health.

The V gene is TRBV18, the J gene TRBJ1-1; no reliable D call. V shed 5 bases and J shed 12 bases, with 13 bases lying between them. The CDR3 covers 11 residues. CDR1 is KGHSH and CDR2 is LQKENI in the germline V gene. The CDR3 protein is CASSDGPESFF. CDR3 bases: TGTGCCAGCTCAGACGGCCCTGAGTCTTTCTTT.

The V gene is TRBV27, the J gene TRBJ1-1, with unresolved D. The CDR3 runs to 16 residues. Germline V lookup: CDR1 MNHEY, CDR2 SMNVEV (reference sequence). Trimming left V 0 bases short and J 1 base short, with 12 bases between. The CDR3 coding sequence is TGTGCCAGCAGTTTATCGTTAGGGTGGGGGAACACTGAAGCTTTCTTT. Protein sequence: CASSLSLGWGNTEAFF.

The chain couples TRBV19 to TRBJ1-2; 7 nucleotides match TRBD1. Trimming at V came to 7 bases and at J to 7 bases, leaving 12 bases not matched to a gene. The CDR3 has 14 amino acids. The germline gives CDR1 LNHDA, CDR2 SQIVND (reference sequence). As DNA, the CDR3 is TGTGCCAGTACCCCCAAAGACAGGGCCAGTGGCTACACCTTC. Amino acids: CASTPKDRASGYTF.

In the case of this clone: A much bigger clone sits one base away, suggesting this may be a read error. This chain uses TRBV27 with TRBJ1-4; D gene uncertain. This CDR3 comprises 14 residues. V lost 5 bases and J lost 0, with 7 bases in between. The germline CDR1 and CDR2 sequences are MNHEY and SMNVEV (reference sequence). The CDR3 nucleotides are TGTGCCAGCAGTAAACAGACAACTAATGAAAAACTGTTTTTT. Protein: CASSKQTTNEKLFF.

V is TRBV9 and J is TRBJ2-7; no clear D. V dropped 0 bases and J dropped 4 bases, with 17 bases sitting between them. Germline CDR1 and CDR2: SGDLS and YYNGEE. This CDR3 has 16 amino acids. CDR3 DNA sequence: TGTGCCAGCAGCGTAGGGTTGAGTAGAGGAGAATACGAGCAGTACTTC. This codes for CASSVGLSRGEYEQYF.

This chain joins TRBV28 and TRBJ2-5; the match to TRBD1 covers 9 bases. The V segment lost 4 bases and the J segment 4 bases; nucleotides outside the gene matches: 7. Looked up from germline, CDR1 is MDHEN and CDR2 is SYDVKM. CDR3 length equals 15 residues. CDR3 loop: CASSWNRGLRETQYF. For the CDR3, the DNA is TGTGCCAGCAGTTGGAACAGGGGGCTACGAGAGACCCAGTACTTC.

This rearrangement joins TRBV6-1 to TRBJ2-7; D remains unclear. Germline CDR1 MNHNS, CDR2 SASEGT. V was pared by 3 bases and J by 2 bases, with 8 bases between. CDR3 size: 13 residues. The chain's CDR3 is CASSDTVAYEQYF. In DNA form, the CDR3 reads TGTGCCAGCAGTGATACCGTCGCCTACGAGCAGTACTTC.

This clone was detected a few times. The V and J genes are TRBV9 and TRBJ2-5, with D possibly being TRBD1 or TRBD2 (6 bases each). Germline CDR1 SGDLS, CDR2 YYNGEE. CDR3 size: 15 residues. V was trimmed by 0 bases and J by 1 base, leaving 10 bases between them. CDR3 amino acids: CASSVVRGPQETQYF. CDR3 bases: TGTGCCAGCAGCGTAGTCCGGGGGCCCCAAGAGACCCAGTACTTC.

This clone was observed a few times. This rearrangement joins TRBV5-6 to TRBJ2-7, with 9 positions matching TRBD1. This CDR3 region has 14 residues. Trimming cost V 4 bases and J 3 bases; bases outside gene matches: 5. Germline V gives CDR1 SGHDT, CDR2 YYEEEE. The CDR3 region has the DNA TGTGCCAGCAGCACAACGGGACAGGGCTACGAGCAGTACTTC. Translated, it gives CASSTTGQGYEQYF.

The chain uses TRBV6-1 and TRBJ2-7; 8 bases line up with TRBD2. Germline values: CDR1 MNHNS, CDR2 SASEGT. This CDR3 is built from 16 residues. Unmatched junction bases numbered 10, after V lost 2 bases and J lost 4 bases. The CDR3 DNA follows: TGTGCCAGCAGTGAACTGCCAGCGGGAGAGGAGTACGAGCAGTACTTC. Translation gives CASSELPAGEEYEQYF.

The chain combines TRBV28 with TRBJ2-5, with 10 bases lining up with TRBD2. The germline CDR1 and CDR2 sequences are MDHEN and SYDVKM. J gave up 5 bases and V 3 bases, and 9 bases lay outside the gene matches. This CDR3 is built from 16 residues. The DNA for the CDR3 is TGTGCCAGCAGTTTTTTAGCTAGCGGGAGTCGGGAGACCCAGTACTTC. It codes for CASSFLASGSRETQYF. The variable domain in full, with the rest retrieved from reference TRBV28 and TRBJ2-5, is DVKVTQSSRYLVKRTGEKVFLECVQDMDHENMFWYRQDPGLGLRLIYFSYDVKMKEKGDIPEGYSVSREKKERFSLILESASTNQTSMYLCASSFLASGSRETQYFGPGTRLLVL.

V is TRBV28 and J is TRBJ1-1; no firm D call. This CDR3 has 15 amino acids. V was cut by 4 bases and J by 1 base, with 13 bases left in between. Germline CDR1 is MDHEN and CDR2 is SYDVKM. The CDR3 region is CASSSFSRGNTEAFF. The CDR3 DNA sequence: TGTGCCAGCAGTTCTTTTAGTCGAGGGAACACTGAAGCTTTCTTT.

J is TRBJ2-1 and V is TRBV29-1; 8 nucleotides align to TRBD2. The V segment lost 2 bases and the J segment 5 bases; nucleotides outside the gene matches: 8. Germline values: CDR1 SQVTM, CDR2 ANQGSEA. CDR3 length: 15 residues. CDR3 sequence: CSVEMSGGPDNEQFF. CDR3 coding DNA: TGCAGCGTTGAAATGTCGGGAGGGCCGGACAATGAGCAGTTCTTC.

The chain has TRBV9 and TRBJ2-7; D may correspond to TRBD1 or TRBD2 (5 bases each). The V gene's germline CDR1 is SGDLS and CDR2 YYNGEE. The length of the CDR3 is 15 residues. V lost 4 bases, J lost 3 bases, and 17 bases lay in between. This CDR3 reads CASSSTGTNFYEQYF. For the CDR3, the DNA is TGTGCCAGCAGCTCCACCGGGACCAATTTCTACGAGCAGTACTTC.

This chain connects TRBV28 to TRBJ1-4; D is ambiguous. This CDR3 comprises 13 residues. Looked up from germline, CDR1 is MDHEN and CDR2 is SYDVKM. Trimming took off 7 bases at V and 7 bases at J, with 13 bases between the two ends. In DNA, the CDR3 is TGTGCCAGCAAAACGGACCCGGTTGAAAAACTGTTTTTT. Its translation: CASKTDPVEKLFF.

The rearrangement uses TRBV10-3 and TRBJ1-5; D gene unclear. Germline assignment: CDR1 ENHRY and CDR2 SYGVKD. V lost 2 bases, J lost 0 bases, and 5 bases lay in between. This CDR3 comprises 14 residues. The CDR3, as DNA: TGTGCCATCAGTGAGGAATATAGCAATCAGCCCCAGCATTTT. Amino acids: CAISEEYSNQPQHF.

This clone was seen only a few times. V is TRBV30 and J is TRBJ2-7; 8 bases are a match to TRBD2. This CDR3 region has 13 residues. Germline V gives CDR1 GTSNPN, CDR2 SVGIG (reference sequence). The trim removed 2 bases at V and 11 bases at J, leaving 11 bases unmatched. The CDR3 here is CAWSRASGFMEYF. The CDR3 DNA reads TGTGCCTGGAGTCGGGCTAGCGGGTTTATGGAGTACTTC.

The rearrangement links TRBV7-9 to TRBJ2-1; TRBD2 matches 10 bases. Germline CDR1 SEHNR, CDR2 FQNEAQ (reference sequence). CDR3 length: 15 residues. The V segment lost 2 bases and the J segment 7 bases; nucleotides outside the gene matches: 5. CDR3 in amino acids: CASSLLSGRVNEQFF. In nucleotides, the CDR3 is TGTGCCAGCAGCTTATTGAGCGGGAGGGTGAATGAGCAGTTCTTC.

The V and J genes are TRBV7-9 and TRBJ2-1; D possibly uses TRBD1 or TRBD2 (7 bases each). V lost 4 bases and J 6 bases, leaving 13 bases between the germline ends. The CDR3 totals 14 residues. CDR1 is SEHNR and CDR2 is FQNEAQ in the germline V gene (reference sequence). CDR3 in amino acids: CASSSQGGVNEQFF. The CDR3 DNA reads TGTGCCAGCAGCTCCCAGGGGGGGGTCAATGAGCAGTTCTTC.

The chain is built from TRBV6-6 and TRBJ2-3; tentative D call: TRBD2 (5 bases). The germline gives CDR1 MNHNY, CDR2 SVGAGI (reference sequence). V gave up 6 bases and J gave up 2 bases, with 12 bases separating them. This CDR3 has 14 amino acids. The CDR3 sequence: CASSPPGLTDTQYF. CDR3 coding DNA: TGTGCCAGCAGCCCACCTGGACTCACAGATACGCAGTATTTT.

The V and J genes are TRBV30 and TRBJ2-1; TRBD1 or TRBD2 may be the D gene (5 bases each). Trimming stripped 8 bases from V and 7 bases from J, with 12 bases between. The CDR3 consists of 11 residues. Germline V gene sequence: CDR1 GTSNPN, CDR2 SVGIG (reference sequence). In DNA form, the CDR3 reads TGTGCCGGGGGTCGTGGAAATGAGCAGTTCTTC. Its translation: CAGGRGNEQFF.

The CDR3 bases are TGTGCCAGCAGTTCTTCTGGGGTCGCGAACTCAAAACCCTACGAGCAGTACTTC. Translating gives CASSSSGVANSKPYEQYF. J is TRBJ2-7 and V is TRBV28; D gene uncertain. CDR3 length: 18 amino acids. Deletions cut 4 bases from V and 2 bases from J, with 24 bases between. Germline assignment: CDR1 MDHEN and CDR2 SYDVKM.

This CDR3 is CASGSGRETQYF. Written as DNA, the CDR3 is TGTGCCAGTGGTAGCGGGAGGGAGACCCAGTACTTC. The V and J genes are TRBV19 and TRBJ2-5; 10 bases match TRBD2. Germline lookup yields CDR1 LNHDA and CDR2 SQIVND (reference sequence). The CDR3 loop spans 12 amino acids. Losses at the gene ends were 8 bases for V and 5 bases for J; bases not matched to a gene: 2.

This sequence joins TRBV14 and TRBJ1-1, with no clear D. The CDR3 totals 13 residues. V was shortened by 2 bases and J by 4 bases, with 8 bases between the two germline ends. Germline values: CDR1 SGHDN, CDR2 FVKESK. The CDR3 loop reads CASSQTTSTEAFF. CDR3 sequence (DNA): TGTGCCAGCAGCCAAACTACCTCCACTGAAGCTTTCTTT.

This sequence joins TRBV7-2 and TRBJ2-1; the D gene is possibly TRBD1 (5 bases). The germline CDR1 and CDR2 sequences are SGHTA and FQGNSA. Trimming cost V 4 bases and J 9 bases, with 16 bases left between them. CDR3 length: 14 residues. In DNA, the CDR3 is TGTGCCAGCAGCTGGGGCCGGGTTTGGGTTGAGCAGTTCTTC. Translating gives CASSWGRVWVEQFF.